Listed below are T cell receptor beta chains from one sample, sequenced in a study of shared clonotypes between healthy human individuals. TCRdb's table, derived via immunoSEQ multiplex PCR, lists solely in-frame clones and lacks some. The sample yields 2,500,000 or so clones, 93% seen once. The sequencing sample was made of naive CD4+ T cells from PBMCs. The source is a man aged 18 to 35 in good health. Some clones in this sample may be carry-over from other donors' samples. Both conserved end residues are part of each CDR3. Fields, in order: J gene, D gene, clone size, V gene, CDR3 protein, CDR3 DNA. A D gene is named only where the DNA matches it firmly. Clone size, where shown, is once, few, many, or a class for clones that have expanded.

TRBJ2-5 TRBD2 NA TRBV5-4 CASSGLAGDQETQYF TGTGCCAGCAGTGGGCTAGCGGGAGACCAAGAGACCCAGTACTTC
TRBJ2-2 NA NA TRBV2 CASSTRGGQDTGELFF TGTGCCAGCAGTACCAGGGGAGGGCAGGACACCGGGGAGCTGTTTTTT
TRBJ2-2 NA NA TRBV11-2 CASSPTHTGELFF TGTGCCAGCAGCCCGACTCATACCGGGGAGCTGTTTTTT
TRBJ1-5 NA NA TRBV5-1 CASSLEGGRNQPQHF TGCGCCAGCAGCTTGGAGGGGGGGCGGAATCAGCCCCAGCATTTT
TRBJ2-1 TRBD2 NA TRBV18 CASSPLAGGNEQFF TGTGCCAGCTCACCCTTAGCGGGGGGGAATGAGCAGTTCTTC
TRBJ2-5 TRBD2 NA TRBV9 CASSGKTSGHVGETQYF TGTGCCAGCAGTGGGAAGACTAGCGGGCACGTTGGTGAGACCCAGTACTTC
TRBJ2-1 TRBD2 NA TRBV6-4 CASTSRTSGSLTYNEQFF TGTGCCAGCACGTCTCGGACTAGCGGGAGTCTAACCTACAATGAGCAGTTCTTC
TRBJ1-1 NA once TRBV28 CASGGGARRGTEAFF TGTGCCAGCGGGGGAGGGGCCCGCCGTGGGACTGAAGCTTTCTTT
TRBJ2-3 TRBD2 NA TRBV5-1 CASSLGSVAGRTDTQYF TGCGCCAGCAGCCTAGGGTCGGTAGCGGGACGCACAGATACGCAGTATTTT
TRBJ2-1 TRBD2 NA TRBV6-4 CASSDSGLAGAGEQFF TGTGCCAGCAGTGACTCTGGGCTAGCGGGAGCTGGTGAGCAGTTCTTC
TRBJ1-5 NA NA TRBV28 CASSFLRGAYQPQHF TGTGCCAGCAGTTTCTTGAGAGGAGCGTATCAGCCCCAGCATTTT
TRBJ2-6 NA NA TRBV11-2 CASSSLGGPSGANVLTF TGTGCCAGCAGTTCCCTAGGGGGACCCTCTGGGGCCAACGTCCTGACTTTC
TRBJ2-5 NA NA TRBV5-4 CASSRGGTEQETQYF TGTGCCAGCAGCAGGGGGGGGACAGAACAAGAGACCCAGTACTTC
TRBJ1-1 NA NA TRBV28 CASSLGGRGRTEAFF TGTGCCAGCAGTTTAGGGGGCAGGGGTAGAACTGAAGCTTTCTTT
TRBJ2-5 TRBD1 once TRBV29-1 CSVGTGEFLETQYF TGCAGCGTTGGGACAGGGGAGTTCTTGGAGACCCAGTACTTC
TRBJ1-4 NA NA TRBV14 CASSPTGGWEKLFF TGTGCCAGCAGCCCCACTGGGGGCTGGGAAAAACTGTTTTTT
TRBJ2-7 NA once TRBV10-3 CAISLGSEREQYF TGTGCCATCAGTCTAGGGTCGGAACGCGAGCAGTACTTC
TRBJ1-5 TRBD1 NA TRBV7-2 CASSLTGGYQPQHF TGTGCCAGCAGCTTAACAGGGGGTTATCAGCCCCAGCATTTT
TRBJ1-5 TRBD1 NA TRBV30 CAWSAKRGHQPQHF TGTGCCTGGAGTGCGAAAAGGGGGCATCAGCCCCAGCATTTT
TRBJ2-7 TRBD2 NA TRBV14 CASSQGGLAGALYF TGTGCCAGCAGCCAAGGAGGGCTAGCGGGAGCGCTGTACTTC
TRBJ1-2 NA NA TRBV5-6 CASSRPGSYGYTF TGTGCCAGCAGCAGACCAGGGTCCTATGGCTACACCTTC
TRBJ2-6 NA NA TRBV30 CAWTFPYSGANVLTF TGTGCCTGGACTTTCCCCTATTCTGGGGCCAACGTCCTGACTTTC
TRBJ1-1 TRBD1 few TRBV18 CASSPTGITEAFF TGTGCCAGCTCACCGACAGGGATCACTGAAGCTTTCTTT
TRBJ2-2 NA NA TRBV30 CAWTTGTSNTGELFF TGTGCCTGGACAACCGGGACCTCGAACACCGGGGAGCTGTTTTTT
TRBJ2-7 NA NA TRBV6-6 CASSYGQGGTYEQYF TGTGCCAGCAGTTATGGGCAGGGAGGAACCTACGAGCAGTACTTC
TRBJ2-7 NA NA TRBV25-1 CASSEHRDLPEQYF TGTGCCAGCAGTGAACACCGGGACCTCCCCGAGCAGTACTTC
TRBJ2-2 TRBD1 NA TRBV28 CASTHRTGNTGELFF TGTGCCAGCACTCATCGGACAGGAAACACCGGGGAGCTGTTTTTT
TRBJ2-3 NA NA TRBV18 CASSPPGVVTDTQYF TGTGCCAGCTCACCACCGGGAGTGGTTACAGATACGCAGTATTTT
TRBJ2-5 TRBD2 NA TRBV19 CASSPRTSRETQYF TGTGCCAGTAGTCCCAGGACTAGCCGGGAGACCCAGTACTTC
TRBJ1-1 NA few TRBV20-1 CSAAPNTEAFF TGCAGTGCTGCCCCGAACACTGAAGCTTTCTTT
TRBJ2-7 NA NA TRBV4-3 CASSQAGESYEQYF TGCGCCAGCAGCCAAGCGGGCGAATCCTACGAGCAGTACTTC
TRBJ2-5 TRBD2 NA TRBV18 CASSPQMTLTSEETQYF TGTGCCAGCTCACCACAGATGACTTTGACTAGCGAAGAGACCCAGTACTTC
TRBJ2-7 NA NA TRBV7-8 CASSPQGSSYEQYF TGTGCCAGCAGCCCACAGGGAAGCTCCTACGAGCAGTACTTC
TRBJ2-7 NA NA TRBV5-1 CASSLEAASYEQYF TGCGCCAGCAGCTTGGAGGCGGCCTCCTACGAGCAGTACTTC
TRBJ2-2 TRBD1 NA TRBV27 CASSFDRVYHTGELFF TGTGCCAGCAGTTTCGACAGGGTGTATCACACCGGGGAGCTGTTTTTT
TRBJ1-1 NA few TRBV7-2 CASSLHSEAFF TGTGCCAGCAGCTTACACAGTGAAGCTTTCTTT
TRBJ1-1 NA few TRBV28 CASSLPTVNTEAFF TGTGCCAGCAGTTTACCTACGGTGAACACTGAAGCTTTCTTT
TRBJ2-7 TRBD1 NA TRBV28 CASSPPDRGYSYEQYF TGTGCCAGCAGTCCCCCCGACAGGGGATATTCCTACGAGCAGTACTTC
TRBJ2-1 TRBD2 NA TRBV11-3 CASSLGLAGVYNEQFF TGTGCCAGCAGCTTAGGGCTAGCGGGAGTATACAATGAGCAGTTCTTC
TRBJ2-5 TRBD2 NA TRBV7-9 CASSFSAGDGETQYF TGTGCCAGCAGCTTTTCAGCGGGAGATGGAGAGACCCAGTACTTC
TRBJ1-1 TRBD1 few TRBV18 CASSPGQGLTEAFF TGTGCCAGCTCACCAGGACAGGGGCTCACTGAAGCTTTCTTT
TRBJ1-5 NA NA TRBV11-1 CASSRGAGQPQHF TGTGCCAGCAGCCGGGGGGCGGGTCAGCCCCAGCATTTT
TRBJ2-6 TRBD1 NA TRBV5-4 CASSRPGQGASGANVLTF TGTGCCAGCAGCCGTCCGGGACAGGGGGCTTCTGGGGCCAACGTCCTGACTTTC
TRBJ2-1 TRBD1 NA TRBV4-1 CASSQVGTGRPYNEQFF TGCGCCAGCAGCCAAGTTGGGACAGGGCGACCCTACAATGAGCAGTTCTTC
TRBJ2-1 NA NA TRBV19 CASSMEERSYNEQFF TGTGCCAGTAGTATGGAGGAGAGGTCCTACAATGAGCAGTTCTTC
TRBJ1-4 NA NA TRBV18 CASSPNLGAVINEKLFF TGTGCCAGCTCACCGAACCTGGGGGCGGTTATCAATGAAAAACTGTTTTTT
TRBJ1-3 NA NA TRBV19 CASSLLISGNTIYF TGTGCCAGTTCTCTGCTTATCTCTGGAAACACCATATATTTT
TRBJ2-7 TRBD1 NA TRBV2 CASSDRGPSYEQYF TGTGCCAGCAGTGACAGGGGGCCCAGCTACGAGCAGTACTTC
TRBJ2-2 NA NA TRBV10-2 CASSFLDPAGELFF TGCGCCAGCAGTTTCCTAGACCCGGCCGGGGAGCTGTTTTTT
TRBJ1-3 NA NA TRBV5-1 CASSQDLVSSGNTIYF TGCGCCAGCTCTCAAGACCTTGTCAGCTCTGGAAACACCATATATTTT
TRBJ1-3 NA once TRBV6-4 CASLPTGTSGNTIYF TGTGCCAGCCTACCGACAGGAACCTCTGGAAACACCATATATTTT
TRBJ1-1 NA NA TRBV29-1 CSVGPGTEAFF TGCAGCGTTGGGCCGGGCACTGAAGCTTTCTTT
TRBJ1-1 NA NA TRBV28 CATLWGGATTEAFF TGTGCCACCCTCTGGGGGGGCGCTACCACTGAAGCTTTCTTT
TRBJ2-7 TRBD1 NA TRBV19 CASSVGQGGEQYF TGTGCCAGTAGTGTGGGACAGGGAGGCGAGCAGTACTTC
TRBJ2-3 TRBD2 NA TRBV7-9 CASSPPGLAGVTDTQYF TGTGCCAGCAGCCCCCCGGGACTAGCGGGAGTCACAGATACGCAGTATTTT